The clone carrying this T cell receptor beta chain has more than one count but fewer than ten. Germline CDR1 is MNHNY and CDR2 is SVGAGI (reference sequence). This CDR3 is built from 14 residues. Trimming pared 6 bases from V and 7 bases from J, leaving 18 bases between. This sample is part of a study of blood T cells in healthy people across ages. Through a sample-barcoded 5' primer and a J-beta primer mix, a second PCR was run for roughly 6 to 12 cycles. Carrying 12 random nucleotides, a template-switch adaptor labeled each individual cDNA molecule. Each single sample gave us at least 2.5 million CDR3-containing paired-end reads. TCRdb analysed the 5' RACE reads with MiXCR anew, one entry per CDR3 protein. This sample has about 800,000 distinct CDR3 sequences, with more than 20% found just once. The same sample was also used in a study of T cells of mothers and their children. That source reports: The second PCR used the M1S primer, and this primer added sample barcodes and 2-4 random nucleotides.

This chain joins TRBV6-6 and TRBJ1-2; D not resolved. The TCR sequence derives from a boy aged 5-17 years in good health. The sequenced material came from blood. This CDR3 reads CASRPGNLISGYTF. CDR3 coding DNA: TGTGCCAGCAGACCGGGAAACCTAATATCTGGCTACACCTTC.